This T cell receptor beta chain was profiled in a study of cytomegalovirus exposure and HLA in healthy donors. Overall study: A prior analysis found about 120 million unique TCR beta sequences from 150 million to 200 million T cells. Of 300 to 450 genotyped donors, roughly 81% clustered with self-reported Caucasian donors.

Use of 60 Vbeta and 13 Jbeta primers characterized the PCR. The protocol was immunoSEQ multiplex PCR, while the TCRdb copy is restricted to in-frame clones and leaves out a portion. This sample contains fewer than 95,000 clones. Of note for this clone: As yet, its antigen is unknown.

Germline CDR1 and CDR2: LNHDA and SQIVND (reference sequence). The CDR3 is 15 amino acids. V was trimmed by 7 bases and J by 4 bases, leaving 19 bases between them. Whole-study results and caveats: Later analysis identified several of the most significant clusters that appeared linked to common viral pathogens. The investigators catalogued 164 TCR beta chains as cytomegalovirus-associated.

The rearrangement joins TRBV19 to TRBJ1-1; weak D call: TRBD1 (5 bases). This sequence was found in a woman in her thirties or forties in good health and CMV-seropositive. Material for sequencing was PBMCs. CDR3 bases: TGTGCCAGTACCCATCGGGGGGGAGGGCCCACTGAAGCTTTCTTT. This codes for CASTHRGGGPTEAFF.